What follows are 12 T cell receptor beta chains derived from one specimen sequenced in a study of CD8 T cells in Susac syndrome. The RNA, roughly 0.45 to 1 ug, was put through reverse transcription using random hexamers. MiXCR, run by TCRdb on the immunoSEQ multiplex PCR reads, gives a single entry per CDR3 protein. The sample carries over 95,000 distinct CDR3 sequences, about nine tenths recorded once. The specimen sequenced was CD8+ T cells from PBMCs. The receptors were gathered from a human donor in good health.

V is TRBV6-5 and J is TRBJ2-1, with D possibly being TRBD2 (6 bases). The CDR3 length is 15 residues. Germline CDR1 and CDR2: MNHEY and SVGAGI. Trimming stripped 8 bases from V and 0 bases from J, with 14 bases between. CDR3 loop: CASRTSISSYNEQFF. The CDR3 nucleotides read TGTGCCAGCCGAACTAGCATTAGCTCCTACAATGAGCAGTTCTTC.

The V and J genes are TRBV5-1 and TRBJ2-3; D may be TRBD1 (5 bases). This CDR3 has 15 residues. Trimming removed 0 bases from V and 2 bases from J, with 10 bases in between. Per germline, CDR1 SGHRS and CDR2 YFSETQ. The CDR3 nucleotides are TGCGCCAGCAGCTTGGGGCAGGGCGTCACAGATACGCAGTATTTT. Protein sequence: CASSLGQGVTDTQYF.

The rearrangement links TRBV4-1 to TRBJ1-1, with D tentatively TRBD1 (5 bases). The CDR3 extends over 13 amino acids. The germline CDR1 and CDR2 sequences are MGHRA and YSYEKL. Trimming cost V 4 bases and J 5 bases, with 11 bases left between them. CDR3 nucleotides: TGCGCCAGCAGCCCGGGGGATAGGACTGAAGCTTTCTTT. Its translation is CASSPGDRTEAFF.

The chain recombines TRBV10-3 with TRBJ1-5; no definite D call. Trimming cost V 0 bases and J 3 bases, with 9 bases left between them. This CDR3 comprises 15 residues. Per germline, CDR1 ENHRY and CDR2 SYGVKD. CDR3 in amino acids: CAISESGGNNQPQHF. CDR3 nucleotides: TGTGCCATCAGTGAGTCGGGAGGTAACAATCAGCCCCAGCATTTT.

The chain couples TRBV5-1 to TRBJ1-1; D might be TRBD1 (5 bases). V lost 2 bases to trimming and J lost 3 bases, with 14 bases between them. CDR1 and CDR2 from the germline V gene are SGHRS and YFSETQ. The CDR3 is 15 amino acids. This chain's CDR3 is CASSFNGLGDTEAFF. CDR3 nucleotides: TGCGCCAGCAGCTTTAATGGGTTGGGGGACACTGAAGCTTTCTTT.

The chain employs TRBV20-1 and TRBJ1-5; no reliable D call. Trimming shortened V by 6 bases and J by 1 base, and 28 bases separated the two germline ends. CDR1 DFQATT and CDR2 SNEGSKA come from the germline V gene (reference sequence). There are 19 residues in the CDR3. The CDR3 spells CSAPYDSIYPVGSNQPQHF. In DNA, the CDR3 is TGCAGTGCCCCTTATGACTCCATTTATCCGGTAGGGAGCAATCAGCCCCAGCATTTT.

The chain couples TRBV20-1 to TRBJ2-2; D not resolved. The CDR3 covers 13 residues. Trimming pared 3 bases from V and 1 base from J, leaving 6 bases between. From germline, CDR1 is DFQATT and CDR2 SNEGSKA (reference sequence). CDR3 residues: CSASPGNTGELFF. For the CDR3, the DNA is TGCAGTGCTAGTCCAGGGAACACCGGGGAGCTGTTTTTT.

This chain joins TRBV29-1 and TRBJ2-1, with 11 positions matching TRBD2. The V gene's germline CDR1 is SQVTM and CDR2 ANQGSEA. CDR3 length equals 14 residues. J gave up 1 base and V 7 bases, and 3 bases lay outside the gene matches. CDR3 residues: CSARTSGSYNEQFF. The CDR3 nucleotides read TGCAGCGCCCGGACTAGCGGGTCCTACAATGAGCAGTTCTTC.

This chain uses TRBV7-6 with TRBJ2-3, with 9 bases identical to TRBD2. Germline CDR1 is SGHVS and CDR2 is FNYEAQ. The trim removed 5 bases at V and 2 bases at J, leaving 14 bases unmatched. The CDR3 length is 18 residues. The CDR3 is CASSRSSGGPGLTDTQYF. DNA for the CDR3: TGTGCCAGCAGCCGTAGTAGCGGGGGACCTGGCCTCACAGATACGCAGTATTTT.

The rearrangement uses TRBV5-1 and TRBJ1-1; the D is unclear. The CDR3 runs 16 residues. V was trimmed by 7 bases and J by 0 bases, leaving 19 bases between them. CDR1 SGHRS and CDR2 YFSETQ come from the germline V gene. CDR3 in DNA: TGCGCCAGCTCCCTTGAGACGGGCGGGATGAACACTGAAGCTTTCTTT. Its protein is CASSLETGGMNTEAFF.

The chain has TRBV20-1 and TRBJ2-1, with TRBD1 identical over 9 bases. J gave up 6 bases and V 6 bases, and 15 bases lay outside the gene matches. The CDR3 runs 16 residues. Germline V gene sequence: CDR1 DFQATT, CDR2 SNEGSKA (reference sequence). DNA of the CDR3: TGCAGTGCCAACCGGGACAGGGCAATGGTAGGCAATGAGCAGTTCTTC. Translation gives CSANRDRAMVGNEQFF.

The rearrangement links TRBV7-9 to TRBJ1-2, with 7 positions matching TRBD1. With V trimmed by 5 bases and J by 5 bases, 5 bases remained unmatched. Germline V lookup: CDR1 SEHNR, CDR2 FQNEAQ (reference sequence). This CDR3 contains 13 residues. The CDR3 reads CASSQQQGYGYTF. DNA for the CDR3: TGTGCCAGCAGCCAGCAACAGGGGTATGGCTACACCTTC.